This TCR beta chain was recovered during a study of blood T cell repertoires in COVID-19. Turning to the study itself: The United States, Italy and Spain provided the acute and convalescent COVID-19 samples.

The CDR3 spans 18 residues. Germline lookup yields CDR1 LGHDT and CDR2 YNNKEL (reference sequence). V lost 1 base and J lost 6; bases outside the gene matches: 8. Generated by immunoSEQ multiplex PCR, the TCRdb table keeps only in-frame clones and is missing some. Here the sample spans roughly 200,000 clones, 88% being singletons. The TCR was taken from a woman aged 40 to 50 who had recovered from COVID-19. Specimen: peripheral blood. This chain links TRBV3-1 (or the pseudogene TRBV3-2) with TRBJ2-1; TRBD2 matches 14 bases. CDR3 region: CASSQAGTSGSIFNEQFF. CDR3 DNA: TGTGCCAGCAGCCAAGCCGGGACTAGCGGGAGCATTTTCAATGAGCAGTTCTTC.